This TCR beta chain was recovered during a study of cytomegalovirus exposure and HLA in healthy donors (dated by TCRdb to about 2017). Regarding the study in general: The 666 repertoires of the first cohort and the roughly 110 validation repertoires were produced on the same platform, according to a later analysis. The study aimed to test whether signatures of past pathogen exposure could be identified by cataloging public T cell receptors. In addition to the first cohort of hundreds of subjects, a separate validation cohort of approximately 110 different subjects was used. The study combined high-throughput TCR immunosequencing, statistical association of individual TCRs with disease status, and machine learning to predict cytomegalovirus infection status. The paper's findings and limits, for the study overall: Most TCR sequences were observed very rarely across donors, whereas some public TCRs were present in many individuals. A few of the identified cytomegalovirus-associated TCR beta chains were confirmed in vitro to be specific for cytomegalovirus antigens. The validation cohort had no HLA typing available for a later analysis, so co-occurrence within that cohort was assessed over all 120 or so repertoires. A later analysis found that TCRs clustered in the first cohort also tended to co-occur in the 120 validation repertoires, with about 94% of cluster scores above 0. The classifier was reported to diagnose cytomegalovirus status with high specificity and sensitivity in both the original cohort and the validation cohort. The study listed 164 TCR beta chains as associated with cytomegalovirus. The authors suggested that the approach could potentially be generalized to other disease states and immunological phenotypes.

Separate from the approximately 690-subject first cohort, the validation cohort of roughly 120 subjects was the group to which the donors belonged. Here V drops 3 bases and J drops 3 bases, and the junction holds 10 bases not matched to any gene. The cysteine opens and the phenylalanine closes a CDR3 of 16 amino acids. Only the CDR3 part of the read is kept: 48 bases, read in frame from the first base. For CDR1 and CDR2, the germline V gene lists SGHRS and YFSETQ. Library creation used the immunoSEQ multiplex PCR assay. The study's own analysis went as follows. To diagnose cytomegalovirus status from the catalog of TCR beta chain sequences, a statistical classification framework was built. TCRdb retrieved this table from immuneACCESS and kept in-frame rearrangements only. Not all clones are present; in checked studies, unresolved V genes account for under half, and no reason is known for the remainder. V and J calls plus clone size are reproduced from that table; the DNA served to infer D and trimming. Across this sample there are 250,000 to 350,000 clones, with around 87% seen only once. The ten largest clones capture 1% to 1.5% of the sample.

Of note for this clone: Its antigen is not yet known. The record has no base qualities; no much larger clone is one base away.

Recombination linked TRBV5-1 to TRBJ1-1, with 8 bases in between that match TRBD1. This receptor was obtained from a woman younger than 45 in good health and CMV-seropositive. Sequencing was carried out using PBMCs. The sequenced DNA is TGCGCCAGCAGCTCCCGGACAGGGACGGGGTACACTGAAGCTTTCTTT. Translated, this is CASSSRTGTGYTEAFF. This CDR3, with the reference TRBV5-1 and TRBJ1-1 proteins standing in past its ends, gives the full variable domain KAGVTQTPRYLIKTRGQQVTLSCSPISGHRSVSWYQQTPGQGLQFLFEYFSETQRNKGNFPGRFSGRQFSNSRSEMNVSTLELGDSALYLCASSSRTGTGYTEAFFGQGTRLTVV.